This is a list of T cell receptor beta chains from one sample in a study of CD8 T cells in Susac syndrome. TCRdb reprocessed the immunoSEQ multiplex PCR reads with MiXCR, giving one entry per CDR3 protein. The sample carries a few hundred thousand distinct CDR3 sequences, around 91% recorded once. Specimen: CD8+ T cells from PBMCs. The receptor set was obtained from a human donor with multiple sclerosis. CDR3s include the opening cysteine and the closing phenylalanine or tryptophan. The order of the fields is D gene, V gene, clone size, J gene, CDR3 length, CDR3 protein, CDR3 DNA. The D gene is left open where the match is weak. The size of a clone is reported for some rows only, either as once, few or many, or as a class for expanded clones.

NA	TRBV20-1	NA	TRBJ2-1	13	CSATGSSYNEQFF	TGCAGTGCGACCGGGAGTTCCTACAATGAGCAGTTCTTC
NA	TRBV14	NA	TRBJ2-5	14	CASSPDFYQETQYF	TGTGCCAGCAGCCCTGACTTCTACCAAGAGACCCAGTACTTC
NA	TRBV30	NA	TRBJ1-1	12	CAWSVGWDEAFF	TGTGCCTGGAGTGTAGGCTGGGATGAAGCTTTCTTT
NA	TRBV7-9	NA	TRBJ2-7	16	CASSPGPGHSAYEQYF	TGTGCCAGCAGCCCAGGTCCGGGTCACAGCGCATACGAGCAGTACTTC
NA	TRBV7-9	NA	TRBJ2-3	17	CASSAIGVGAYTDTQYF	TGTGCCAGCAGCGCCATAGGGGTGGGAGCTTACACAGATACGCAGTATTTT
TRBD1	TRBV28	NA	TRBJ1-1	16	CASRLPGQGAYTEAFF	TGTGCCAGCAGGCTCCCGGGACAGGGAGCATATACTGAAGCTTTCTTT
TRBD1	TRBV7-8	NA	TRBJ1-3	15	CASSDYRGGGNTIYF	TGTGCCAGCAGCGACTACAGGGGAGGTGGAAACACCATATATTTT
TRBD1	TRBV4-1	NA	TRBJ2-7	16	CASSQMGQGLTYEQYF	TGCGCCAGCAGCCAAATGGGACAGGGGCTTACCTACGAGCAGTACTTC
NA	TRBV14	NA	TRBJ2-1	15	CASSQGVGLADEQFF	TGTGCCAGCAGCCAAGGGGTAGGCCTCGCCGATGAGCAGTTCTTC
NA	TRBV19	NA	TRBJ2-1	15	CASSIDRNADNEQFF	TGTGCCAGTAGTATAGATCGGAATGCGGACAATGAGCAGTTCTTC
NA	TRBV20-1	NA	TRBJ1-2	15	CSARTPSGATQGYTF	TGCAGTGCTAGAACCCCGTCCGGGGCCACCCAAGGCTACACCTTC
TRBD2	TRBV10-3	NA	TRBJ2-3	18	CAISDPPRGGGFLDTQYF	TGTGCCATCAGTGACCCGCCGCGTGGCGGGGGGTTTTTAGATACGCAGTATTTT
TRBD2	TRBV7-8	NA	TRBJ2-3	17	CASSPVWEGTRTDTQYF	TGTGCCAGCAGCCCCGTCTGGGAGGGGACTAGGACAGATACGCAGTATTTT
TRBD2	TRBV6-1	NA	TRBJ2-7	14	CASSEPRGGDEQYF	TGTGCCAGCAGTGAACCCCGGGGAGGGGACGAGCAGTACTTC
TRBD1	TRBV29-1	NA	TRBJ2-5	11	CSATGLGTQYF	TGCAGCGCGACAGGGCTCGGGACCCAGTACTTC
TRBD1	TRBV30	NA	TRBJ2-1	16	CAWSAGTGVSYNEQFF	TGTGCCTGGAGCGCCGGGACAGGGGTCTCCTACAATGAGCAGTTCTTC
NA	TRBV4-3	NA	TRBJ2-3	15	CASSPLVQSRDTQYF	TGCGCCAGCAGCCCGTTGGTCCAGTCGAGGGATACGCAGTATTTT
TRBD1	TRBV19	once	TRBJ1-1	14	CASRRTGTNTEAFF	TGTGCCAGTAGGAGGACAGGGACGAACACTGAAGCTTTCTTT
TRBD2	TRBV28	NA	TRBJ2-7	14	CASREGLGTYEQYF	TGTGCCAGCAGAGAGGGACTAGGAACCTACGAGCAGTACTTC
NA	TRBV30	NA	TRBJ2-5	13	CAWMPRMVETQYF	TGTGCCTGGATGCCAAGGATGGTGGAGACCCAGTACTTC
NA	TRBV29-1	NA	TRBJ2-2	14	CSYSYRDNTGELFF	TGCAGCTACTCTTACAGGGATAACACCGGGGAGCTGTTTTTT
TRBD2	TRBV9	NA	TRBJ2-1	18	CASSVDQAGEVSYNEQFF	TGTGCCAGCAGCGTAGATCAAGCGGGGGAAGTATCCTACAATGAGCAGTTCTTC
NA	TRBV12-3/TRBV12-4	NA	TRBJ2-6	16	CASSWGSGSGANVLTF	TGTGCCAGCAGTTGGGGTTCGGGCTCTGGGGCCAACGTCCTGACTTTC
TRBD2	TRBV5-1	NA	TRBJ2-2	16	CASSLGLAANTGELFF	TGCGCCAGCAGCTTGGGGCTAGCGGCCAACACCGGGGAGCTGTTTTTT
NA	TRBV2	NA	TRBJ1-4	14	CASSVEPKPEKLFF	TGTGCCAGCAGTGTGGAGCCTAAGCCTGAAAAACTGTTTTTT
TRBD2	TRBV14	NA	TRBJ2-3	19	CASSHPIGGGGVPGDTQYF	TGTGCCAGCAGCCACCCCATTGGAGGCGGGGGGGTCCCCGGGGATACGCAGTATTTT
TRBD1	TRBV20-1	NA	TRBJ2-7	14	CSARGQGTPYEQYF	TGCAGTGCTAGGGGACAGGGGACCCCCTACGAGCAGTACTTC
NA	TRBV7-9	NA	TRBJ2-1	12	CAILRDSFAQFF	TGTGCCATCTTACGAGACAGTTTTGCGCAGTTCTTC
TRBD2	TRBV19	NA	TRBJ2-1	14	CASTDWGGYNEQFF	TGTGCCAGTACGGACTGGGGGGGCTACAATGAGCAGTTCTTC
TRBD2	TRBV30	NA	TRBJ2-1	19	CAWSVLALQAGKGYNEQFF	TGTGCCTGGAGTGTACTGGCTTTGCAAGCGGGAAAGGGGTACAATGAGCAGTTCTTC
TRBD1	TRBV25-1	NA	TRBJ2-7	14	CASSTGTGLEEQYF	TGTGCCAGCTCGACCGGGACAGGGCTAGAGGAGCAGTACTTC
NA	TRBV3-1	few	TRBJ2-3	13	CASSPYNTDTQYF	TGTGCCAGCAGCCCGTATAACACAGATACGCAGTATTTT
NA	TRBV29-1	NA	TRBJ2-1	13	CSVGSGTQNEQFF	TGCAGCGTAGGCTCCGGGACCCAGAATGAGCAGTTCTTC
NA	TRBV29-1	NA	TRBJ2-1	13	CSVLSAAHNEQFF	TGCAGCGTTTTAAGTGCGGCCCACAATGAGCAGTTCTTC
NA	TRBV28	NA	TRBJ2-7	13	CASSLQGPGEQYF	TGTGCCAGCAGTTTACAGGGTCCGGGGGAGCAGTACTTC
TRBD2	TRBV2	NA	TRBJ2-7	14	CASSVTSGNYEQYF	TGTGCCAGCAGTGTGACTAGCGGGAACTACGAGCAGTACTTC
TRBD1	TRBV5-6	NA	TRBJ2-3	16	CASSSLRDRGADTQYF	TGTGCCAGCAGCTCCCTCCGGGACAGGGGGGCAGATACGCAGTATTTT
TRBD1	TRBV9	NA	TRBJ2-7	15	CASSVDGDREYEQYF	TGTGCCAGCAGCGTAGATGGGGACAGAGAATACGAGCAGTACTTC
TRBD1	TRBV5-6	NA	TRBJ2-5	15	CASSSSGQGQETQYF	TGTGCCAGCAGCTCCAGCGGACAGGGGCAAGAGACCCAGTACTTC
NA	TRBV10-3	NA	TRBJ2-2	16	CAINPGSLKNTGELFF	TGTGCCATCAACCCGGGATCCCTCAAGAACACCGGGGAGCTGTTTTTT
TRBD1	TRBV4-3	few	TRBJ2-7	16	CASSQDADRAFYEQYF	TGCGCCAGCAGCCAAGACGCCGACAGGGCGTTCTACGAGCAGTACTTC
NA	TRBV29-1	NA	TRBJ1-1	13	CSAQRVGVTEAFF	TGCAGCGCCCAAAGGGTCGGAGTCACTGAAGCTTTCTTT
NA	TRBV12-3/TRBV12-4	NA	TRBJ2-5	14	CASSSSGPGETQYF	TGTGCCAGCAGTTCATCCGGACCCGGGGAGACCCAGTACTTC
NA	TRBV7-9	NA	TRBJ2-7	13	CASSRGGGHEQYF	TGTGCCAGCAGCCGAGGGGGAGGGCACGAGCAGTACTTC
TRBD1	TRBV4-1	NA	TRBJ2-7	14	CASSQTGNGYEQYF	TGCGCCAGCAGCCAGACAGGGAACGGCTACGAGCAGTACTTC
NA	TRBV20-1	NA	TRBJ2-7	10	CSASGYEQYF	TGCAGTGCTTCCGGCTACGAGCAGTACTTC
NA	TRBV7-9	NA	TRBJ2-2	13	CASRNTNTGELFF	TGTGCCAGCAGGAACACCAATACCGGGGAGCTGTTTTTT
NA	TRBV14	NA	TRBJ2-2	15	CASSQDPTVAGELFF	TGTGCCAGCAGCCAAGACCCGACAGTGGCCGGGGAGCTGTTTTTT
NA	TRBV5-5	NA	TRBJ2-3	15	CASSLQGPSTDTQYF	TGTGCCAGCAGCCTGCAAGGGCCTAGCACAGATACGCAGTATTTT
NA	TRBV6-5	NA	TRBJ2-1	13	CASSYPPRREQFF	TGTGCCAGCAGTTACCCCCCCCGGAGGGAGCAGTTCTTC
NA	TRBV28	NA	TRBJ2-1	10	CASRSNEQFF	TGTGCCAGCAGGTCAAATGAGCAGTTCTTC
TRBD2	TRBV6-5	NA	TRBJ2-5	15	CASSPGTSAGQTQYF	TGTGCCAGCAGTCCCGGGACTAGCGCGGGACAGACCCAGTACTTC
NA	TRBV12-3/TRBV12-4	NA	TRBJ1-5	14	CASSFGASNQPQHF	TGTGCCAGCAGTTTCGGGGCTAGCAATCAGCCCCAGCATTTT
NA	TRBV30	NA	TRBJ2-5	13	CAWSVNSRETQYF	TGTGCCTGGAGTGTTAACAGCCGGGAGACCCAGTACTTC
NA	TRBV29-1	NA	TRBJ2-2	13	CSVEDFSTGELFF	TGCAGCGTTGAAGACTTTTCCACCGGGGAGCTGTTTTTT